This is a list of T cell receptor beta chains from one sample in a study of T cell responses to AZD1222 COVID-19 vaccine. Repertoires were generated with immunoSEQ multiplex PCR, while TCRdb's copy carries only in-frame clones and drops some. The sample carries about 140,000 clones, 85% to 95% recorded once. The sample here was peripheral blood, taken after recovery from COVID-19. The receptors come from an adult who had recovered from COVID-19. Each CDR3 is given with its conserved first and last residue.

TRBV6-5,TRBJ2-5,CASSYQVAGEETQYF
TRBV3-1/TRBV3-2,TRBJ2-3,CASSFRTLVADTQYF
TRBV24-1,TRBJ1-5,CATTYPYRGGNQPQHF
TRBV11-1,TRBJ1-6,CASSFPGQSPLHF
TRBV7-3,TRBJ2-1,CASSLREAAFSSYNEQFF
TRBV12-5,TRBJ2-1,CASGTYRFGEQFF
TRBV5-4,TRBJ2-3,CASTTPGQGEYF
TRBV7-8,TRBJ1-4,CASSLVPMGQGGEKLFF
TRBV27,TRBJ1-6,CASKPGQWFGTSSPLHF
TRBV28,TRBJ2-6,CASSWTVSGANVLTF
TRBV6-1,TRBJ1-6,CASSESDSNSPLHF
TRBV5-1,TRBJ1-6,CASSPGRQGPNSPLHF
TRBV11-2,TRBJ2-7,CASSLAGEGGYEQYF
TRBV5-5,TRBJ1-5,CASSPTGSGVSNQPQHF
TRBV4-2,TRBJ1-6,CASSQEWSPLHF
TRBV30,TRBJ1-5,CAWSGEGFSQPQHF
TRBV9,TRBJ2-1,CASSPTSGRGGEQFF
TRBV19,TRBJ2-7,CASSIAGARHEQYF
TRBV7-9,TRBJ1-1,CASSLRVQANTEAFF
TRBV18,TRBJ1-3,CASSPRQGGDTIYF
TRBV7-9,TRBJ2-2,CASSFRQNTGELFF
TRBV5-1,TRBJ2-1,CASSFRIAASSYNEQFF
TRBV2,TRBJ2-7,CASSDSGLGTGSYEQYF
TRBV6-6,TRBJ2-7,CASSRQGPEQYF
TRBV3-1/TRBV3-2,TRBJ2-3,CASSQEDRLAASSTDTQYF
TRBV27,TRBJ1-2,CASANRDRGHGYTF
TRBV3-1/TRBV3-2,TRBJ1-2,CASSQVALRGYTF
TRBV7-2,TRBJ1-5,CASSLVAGTGSQHF
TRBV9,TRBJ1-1,CASSDGQRLGTEAFF